This T cell receptor (beta chain) was captured by sequencing in a study of memory CD4+ T cells and cytomegalovirus serostatus. Study details: Donors were healthy Belgian adults, fewer than ten CMV seropositive and 20 to 30 seronegative. Regarding the study as a whole: Repertoires predicted CMV serostatus with median bootstrapped AUC of 0.95. CD4+ memory repertoires contained about 40% of the roughly 160 reported CMV TCRbeta sequences.

As regards this clone: The antigen is unknown.

Single viable CD3+CD4+CD8-CD45RO+ cells were sorted as the memory CD4+ T cells. CDR1 and CDR2 from the germline V gene are WNHNN and SYGVQD (reference sequence). The CDR3 totals 12 residues. V lost 8 bases and J lost 1; bases outside the gene matches: 1. Per the study methods: Out-of-frame sequences were removed, leaving a few million distinct TCRbeta sequences. Assay used: immunoSEQ multiplex PCR; TCRdb lists only in-frame clones, some missing. V and J calls plus clone size are reproduced from that table; the DNA served to infer D and trimming. The table includes just over 25,000 clones, roughly 75% detected once.

J is TRBJ1-1 and V is TRBV10-1; 7 bases are a match to TRBD1. The sample taken for sequencing was memory CD4+ T cells from blood. The receptor's source is an adult in good health and CMV-seronegative. CDR3 loop: CASQGGNTEAFF. CDR3 DNA: TGCGCCAGCCAGGGGGGGAACACTGAAGCTTTCTTT.